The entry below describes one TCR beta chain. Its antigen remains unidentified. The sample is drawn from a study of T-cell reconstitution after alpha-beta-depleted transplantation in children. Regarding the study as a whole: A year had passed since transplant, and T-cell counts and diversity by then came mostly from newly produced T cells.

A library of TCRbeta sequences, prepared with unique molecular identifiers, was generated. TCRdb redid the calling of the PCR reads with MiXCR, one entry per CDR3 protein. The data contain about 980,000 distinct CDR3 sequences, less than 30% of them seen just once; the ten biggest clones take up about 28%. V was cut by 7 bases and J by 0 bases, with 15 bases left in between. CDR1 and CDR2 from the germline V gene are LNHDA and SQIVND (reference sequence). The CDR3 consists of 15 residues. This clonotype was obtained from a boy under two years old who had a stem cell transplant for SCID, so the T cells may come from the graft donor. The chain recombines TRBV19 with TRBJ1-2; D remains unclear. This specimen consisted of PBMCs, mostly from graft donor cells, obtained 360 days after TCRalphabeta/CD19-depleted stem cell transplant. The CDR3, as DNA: TGTGCCAGTACCGAACCTCGGGCAGCTAACTATGGCTACACCTTC. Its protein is CASTEPRAANYGYTF.